These T cell receptor beta chains were read from a single sample in a study of shared clonotypes between healthy human individuals. The repertoire was sequenced with immunoSEQ multiplex PCR; TCRdb's copy has only in-frame clones and lacks some. This table holds more than 850,000 clones, 75% to 85% found once. Sequenced: memory CD4+ T cells from PBMCs. Receptors were obtained from a man in his late teens or twenties in good health. Some clones in this sample may be carry-over from other donors' samples. The CDR3 runs from the conserved cysteine through the conserved F or W. D genes are given only for firm matches. Not all rows give a size; the values are once, few, many and, for expanded clones, a class.

d_call j_call v_call clone_size cdr3_aa cdr3_nt
TRBD2 TRBJ2-5 TRBV29-1 once CSVEDFGLAGRTETQYF TGCAGCGTTGAAGATTTTGGGCTAGCGGGAAGGACGGAGACCCAGTACTTC
TRBD2 TRBJ2-5 TRBV30 NA CAWSVGWTSGKETQYF TGTGCCTGGAGTGTAGGCTGGACTAGCGGGAAAGAGACCCAGTACTTC
TRBD2 TRBJ2-2 TRBV27 NA CASSLGLAGGLNTGELFF TGTGCCAGCAGTTTAGGACTAGCGGGAGGCCTGAACACCGGGGAGCTGTTTTTT
NA TRBJ2-3 TRBV5-4 NA CASSFARTSTDTQYF TGTGCCAGCAGCTTTGCCCGGACTAGCACAGATACGCAGTATTTT
TRBD1 TRBJ1-5 TRBV15 NA CATSSRDRGDQPQHF TGTGCCACCAGCTCCCGGGACAGGGGAGATCAGCCCCAGCATTTT
NA TRBJ1-5 TRBV9 NA CASSVGNFGNQPQHF TGTGCCAGCAGCGTAGGCAACTTCGGCAATCAGCCCCAGCATTTT
NA TRBJ2-1 TRBV28 NA CASSFVSGGYEQFF TGTGCCAGCAGTTTCGTATCAGGCGGATATGAGCAGTTCTTC
TRBD1 TRBJ1-2 TRBV5-1 NA CASSLAGQGDGYTF TGCGCCAGCAGCTTGGCCGGGCAGGGGGATGGCTACACCTTC
NA TRBJ1-5 TRBV28 NA CASSLRYSQPQHF TGTGCCAGCAGTTTAAGGTATAGTCAGCCCCAGCATTTT
TRBD1 TRBJ1-1 TRBV4-2 many CASSQDPLDRGAFF TGTGCCAGCAGCCAAGACCCGCTGGACAGGGGAGCTTTCTTT
TRBD1 TRBJ2-1 TRBV10-2 NA CASSFGTGVFPTESNEQFF TGCGCCAGCAGCTTCGGGACAGGGGTTTTCCCCACCGAGTCCAATGAGCAGTTCTTC
NA TRBJ1-5 TRBV15 few CATSRDPQQPQHF TGTGCCACCAGCAGAGATCCCCAGCAGCCCCAGCATTTT
NA TRBJ2-7 TRBV2 few CASSGGQYSYEQYF TGTGCCAGCAGTGGCGGACAGTATTCCTACGAGCAGTACTTC
NA TRBJ2-2 TRBV19 once CASSQGRGTGELFF TGTGCCAGTAGTCAGGGGCGCGGCACCGGGGAGCTGTTTTTT
NA TRBJ1-5 TRBV19 NA CASSPMTRESEPQHF TGTGCCAGTAGTCCTATGACCCGGGAGTCCGAGCCCCAGCATTTT
TRBD1 TRBJ1-2 TRBV27 few CASSLWDRSGYTF TGTGCCAGCAGTTTATGGGACAGATCGGGCTACACCTTC
NA TRBJ2-1 TRBV7-8 NA CASSLAGGYNEQFF TGTGCCAGCAGCTTAGCAGGGGGCTACAATGAGCAGTTCTTC
TRBD1 TRBJ2-1 TRBV9 NA CASSVEDRYNEQFF TGTGCCAGCAGCGTAGAGGACAGGTACAATGAGCAGTTCTTC